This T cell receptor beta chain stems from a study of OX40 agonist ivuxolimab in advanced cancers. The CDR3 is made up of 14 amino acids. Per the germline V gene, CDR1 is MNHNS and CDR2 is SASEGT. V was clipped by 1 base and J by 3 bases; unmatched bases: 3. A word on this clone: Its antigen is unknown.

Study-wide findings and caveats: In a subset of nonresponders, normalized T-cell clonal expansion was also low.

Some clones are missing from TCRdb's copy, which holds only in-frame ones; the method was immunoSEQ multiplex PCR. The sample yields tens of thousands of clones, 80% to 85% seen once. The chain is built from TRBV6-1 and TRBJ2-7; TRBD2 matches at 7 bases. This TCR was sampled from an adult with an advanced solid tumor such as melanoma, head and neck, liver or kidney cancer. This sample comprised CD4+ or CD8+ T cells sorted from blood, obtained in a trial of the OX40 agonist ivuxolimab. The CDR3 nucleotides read TGTGCCAGCAGTGAAGGGGGACTAATCTACGAGCAGTACTTC. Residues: CASSEGGLIYEQYF.